Included here is one T cell receptor beta chain sequence, with context. The sample originates from a study of blood T cell repertoires in COVID-19. In the authors' methods: Estimates of nucleated cell counts were drawn from the amplification of reference gene primers. The method was immunoSEQ multiplex PCR; TCRdb's version includes in-frame clones alone and lacks a portion of them. That table furnishes V, J and clone size, whereas the DNA furnished D and trimming. Of about 300,000 clones in the sample, around 84% were seen once. Individuals aged 18 to 89 years were recruited from fewer than 25 US areas. Membership in each cohort depended on participant-reported clinical history. The clonotype originates from a woman aged 18-29 years who had recovered from COVID-19. Sequencing was carried out using PBMCs or T cells enriched from blood (not recorded which).

The CDR3 DNA follows: TGTGCCAGCAGTTTCGGGATTGGGAGCTCCTACGAGCAGTACTTC. Translation: CASSFGIGSSYEQYF. The chain combines TRBV27 with TRBJ2-7, with D possibly TRBD2 on 5 matching bases. Germline CDR1 is MNHEY and CDR2 is SMNVEV (reference sequence). V dropped 3 bases and J dropped 0 bases, with 12 bases sitting between them. CDR3 length equals 15 residues.